One sample yielded the 32 T cell receptor beta chains listed below, sequenced in a study of CD8+ T cells in alopecia areata. Treatment noted: oral pan-JAK inhibitor, 5-10 mg twice daily. The authors extracted RNA and reverse transcribed it into cDNA as the sequencing template. Sequencing was performed with immunoSEQ multiplex PCR; in TCRdb, only in-frame clones are kept and a portion is missing. The data contain roughly 280,000 clones, 60% of them singletons. The sample was CD4+ T cells sorted from blood, taken around week 54, from a patient treated with tofacitinib. The receptor source for this set is a human donor with alopecia areata.

There are a few counts of this clone. The rearrangement joins TRBV2 to TRBJ2-7, with unresolved D. This CDR3 is built from 10 residues. The V end was cut by 6 bases, the J end by 7 bases, with 7 bases between. CDR1 and CDR2 from the germline V gene are SNHLY and FYNNEI. The DNA of the CDR3 is TGTGCCAGCAGATCCGGGGAGCAGTACTTC. It translates to CASRSGEQYF.

The V and J genes are TRBV29-1 and TRBJ2-7, with D unresolved. V was clipped by 4 bases and J by 5 bases, with 9 bases between them. Per germline, CDR1 SQVTM and CDR2 ANQGSEA. The CDR3 totals 11 residues. The CDR3 spells CSVGLGDEQYF. The CDR3, as DNA: TGCAGCGTTGGTCTGGGCGACGAGCAGTACTTC.

The chain links TRBV19 to TRBJ1-5; D is ambiguous. V lost 6 bases to trimming and J lost 0 bases, with 12 bases between them. There are 15 residues in the CDR3. CDR1 and CDR2 from the germline V gene are LNHDA and SQIVND (reference sequence). The CDR3 DNA is TGTGCCAGTAGCACGTCAATCTATAGCAATCAGCCCCAGCATTTT. Protein product: CASSTSIYSNQPQHF.

The rearrangement joins TRBV2 to TRBJ1-1; D gene uncertain. Trimming stripped 3 bases from V and 3 bases from J, with 8 bases between. CDR1 and CDR2 (germline): SNHLY, FYNNEI. This CDR3 has 13 residues. CDR3 DNA sequence: TGTGCCAGCAGTGACACCTACTACACTGAAGCTTTCTTT. Translating it yields CASSDTYYTEAFF.

The chain carries TRBV11-2 and TRBJ2-2; D unclear. Germline values: CDR1 SGHAT, CDR2 FQNNGV. V dropped 5 bases and J dropped 5 bases, with 12 bases sitting between them. This CDR3 spans 14 amino acids. The CDR3 DNA reads TGTGCCAGCAGCCCCCTCGTAGGGACCGGGGAGCTGTTTTTT. Its translation: CASSPLVGTGELFF. The full variable domain, its missing parts supplied by reference TRBV11-2 and TRBJ2-2, is EAGVAQSPRYKIIEKRQSVAFWCNPISGHATLYWYQQILGQGPKLLIQFQNNGVVDDSQLPKDRFSAERLKGVDSTLKIQPAKLEDSAVYLCASSPLVGTGELFFGEGSRLTVL.

This chain links TRBV6-5 with TRBJ1-1, with 11 bases fitting TRBD1. This CDR3 contains 13 residues. From germline, CDR1 is MNHEY and CDR2 SVGAGI. The V and J ends lost 2 bases and 12 bases, in that order; junction bases with no gene match: 5. CDR3 amino acids: CASSYLGQGATFF. CDR3 nucleotide sequence: TGTGCCAGCAGTTACCTTGGACAGGGGGCGACTTTCTTT.

This chain connects TRBV7-6 to TRBJ2-5; the D gene is possibly TRBD2 (5 bases). The CDR3 loop spans 15 amino acids. The germline V gene has CDR1 SGHVS and CDR2 FNYEAQ. V was clipped by 5 bases and J by 5 bases, with 18 bases between them. CDR3 loop: CASSPAGRLEETQYF. The CDR3 region has the DNA TGTGCCAGCAGCCCCGCGGGCAGGCTCGAGGAGACCCAGTACTTC.

CDR3 DNA sequence: TGCGCCAGCAGCCTGGACAGAGGATTACGGCCCCAGCATTTT. This translates into CASSLDRGLRPQHF. The chain couples TRBV4-3 to TRBJ1-5; a weak D match, TRBD1 (6 bases). CDR1 and CDR2 from the germline V gene are LGHNA and YSLEER. CDR3 size: 14 residues. Trimming stripped 4 bases from V and 9 bases from J, with 16 bases between.

This clone showed up just a few times. V and J are TRBV30 and TRBJ2-3; D call uncertain. CDR1 and CDR2 from the germline V gene are GTSNPN and SVGIG (reference sequence). V lost 7 bases to trimming and J lost 1 base, with 18 bases between them. CDR3 size: 15 residues. CDR3 coding DNA: TGTGCCTACCATCGGAAGTCACGGGGCACAGATACGCAGTATTTT. Amino acids: CAYHRKSRGTDTQYF.

The chain employs TRBV11-2 and TRBJ2-3; D possibly corresponds to TRBD1 (6 bases). The V and J ends lost 0 bases and 1 base respectively, with 11 bases between them. The CDR3 covers 16 residues. Germline CDR1 and CDR2: SGHAT and FQNNGV. The CDR3 coding sequence is TGTGCCAGCAGCTTAGAAGGCAGGGGAGGCACAGATACGCAGTATTTT. Translating it yields CASSLEGRGGTDTQYF.

The rearrangement joins TRBV2 to TRBJ2-5; the match to TRBD2 covers 8 bases. The CDR3 is 14 amino acids. Germline CDR1 is SNHLY and CDR2 is FYNNEI. V lost 3 bases and J lost 4; bases outside the gene matches: 4. DNA for the CDR3: TGTGCCAGCAGTGAGGCTCTAGCGGGAGAGACCCAGTACTTC. Its translation: CASSEALAGETQYF.

V usage is TRBV29-1 and J usage is TRBJ2-1; TRBD1 aligns across 9 bases. The CDR3 is 15 residues long. With V trimmed by 4 bases and J by 5 bases, 9 bases remained unmatched. Germline CDR1 and CDR2: SQVTM and ANQGSEA. The CDR3 spells CSVADRDRVNNEQFF. DNA for the CDR3: TGCAGCGTTGCCGACCGGGACAGGGTGAACAATGAGCAGTTCTTC.

The V and J genes are TRBV11-2 and TRBJ2-3; maybe TRBD1 (6 bases). The CDR3 length is 17 residues. The germline V and J ends were trimmed by 5 bases and 0 bases, with 18 bases remaining between them. Germline CDR1 SGHAT, CDR2 FQNNGV. This CDR3 reads CASSRSPGVRSTDTQYF. In nucleotides, the CDR3 is TGTGCCAGCAGCCGATCCCCAGGGGTCAGGAGCACAGATACGCAGTATTTT.

A remark on this clone: Other DNA sequences from this sample encode an identical CDR3 as well. The chain is built from TRBV30 and TRBJ1-2; D unclear. Germline V lookup: CDR1 GTSNPN, CDR2 SVGIG (reference sequence). Deletions cut 1 base from V and 8 bases from J, with 8 bases between. The CDR3 contains 11 residues. The CDR3 DNA sequence: TGTGCCTGGAGTGCGGGAGGAGGCTACACCTTC. Protein product: CAWSAGGGYTF.

CDR3 sequence: CAWVQVGGPETQYF. The CDR3 coding sequence is TGTGCCTGGGTCCAGGTGGGGGGGCCAGAGACCCAGTACTTC. The chain uses TRBV30 and TRBJ2-5, with a tentative D call TRBD2 (7 bases). This CDR3 has 14 residues. V lost 5 bases and J lost 4, with 17 bases in between. Germline V CDR1 and CDR2: GTSNPN, SVGIG (reference sequence).

This clone was counted a few times. The chain recombines TRBV4-3 with TRBJ2-2, with 9 nucleotides matching TRBD2. This CDR3 is 18 amino acids long. In germline, CDR1 is LGHNA, CDR2 YSLEER. With 1 base clipped from V and 1 base from J, the junction kept 7 bases outside the gene matches. The CDR3 protein is CASSQGVGTSQNTGELFF. The CDR3 region has the DNA TGCGCCAGCAGCCAAGGGGTTGGGACTAGCCAGAACACCGGGGAGCTGTTTTTT.

The chain employs TRBV5-5 and TRBJ2-1; D unresolved. Germline CDR1 reads SGHKS; CDR2 reads YYEKEE (reference sequence). CDR3 size: 14 residues. Trimming shortened V by 2 bases and J by 2 bases, and 8 bases separated the two germline ends. CDR3 bases: TGTGCCAGCAGCTTCGTGGGGACCTACAATGAGCAGTTCTTC. It translates to CASSFVGTYNEQFF.

This clone came up a few times. The gene calls are TRBV23-1 and TRBJ2-3; D gene unclear. TRBV23-1 is an ORF, with its function uncertain. This CDR3 is 14 amino acids long. The V end lost 8 bases, the J end lost 2 bases, and 14 bases lay between the germline ends. For the CDR3, the DNA is TGCGCCAGCCCCCCGGCCCCCCCCACAGATACGCAGTATTTT. It specifies CASPPAPPTDTQYF.

This clone was counted only a few times. The gene calls are TRBV30 and TRBJ2-2; possible D gene TRBD1, 6 bases. Trimming cost V 0 bases and J 3 bases, with 11 bases left between them. The CDR3 has 15 amino acids. CDR1 and CDR2 (germline): GTSNPN, SVGIG (reference sequence). The CDR3 region is CAWSVMGAHTGELFF. CDR3 nucleotide sequence: TGTGCCTGGAGTGTAATGGGGGCCCACACCGGGGAGCTGTTTTTT.

This chain joins TRBV9 and TRBJ2-3; D unclear. The V gene's germline CDR1 is SGDLS and CDR2 YYNGEE. The CDR3 is 14 amino acids. Trimming stripped 1 base from V and 2 bases from J, with 8 bases between. CDR3 sequence: CASSVRTYTDTQYF. The CDR3 nucleotides read TGTGCCAGCAGCGTAAGGACCTACACAGATACGCAGTATTTT.

V and J are TRBV18 and TRBJ1-1; 8 bases agree with TRBD1. This CDR3 is built from 17 residues. Germline assignment: CDR1 KGHSH and CDR2 LQKENI. J was trimmed by 0 bases and V by 3 bases; bases with no gene match: 9. This chain's CDR3 is CASSPRGTGTMNTEAFF. The CDR3, as DNA: TGTGCCAGCTCACCGCGCGGGACAGGCACCATGAACACTGAAGCTTTCTTT.

The chain couples TRBV28 to TRBJ2-1; D might be TRBD1 or TRBD2, each matching 5 bases. CDR3 size: 12 residues. The germline gives CDR1 MDHEN, CDR2 SYDVKM. Deletions cut 8 bases from V and 6 bases from J, with 11 bases between. CDR3 in DNA: TGTGCCAGCGGAGAGAGGGGCAATGAGCAGTTCTTC. It translates to CASGERGNEQFF.

This chain uses TRBV29-1 with TRBJ1-1, with D uncertain. The length of the CDR3 is 13 residues. Germline CDR1 and CDR2: SQVTM and ANQGSEA. Trimming took 4 bases from V and 0 from J, leaving 9 bases between them. CDR3 in DNA: TGCAGCGTTGCAAAGGGCCTGAACACTGAAGCTTTCTTT. Residues: CSVAKGLNTEAFF.

The V and J genes are TRBV30 and TRBJ2-2; TRBD2 is a possible D gene (6 bases). V lost 3 bases and J 3 bases, leaving 14 bases between the germline ends. In germline, CDR1 is GTSNPN, CDR2 SVGIG (reference sequence). The CDR3 has 15 amino acids. The CDR3 here is CAWSARGIHTGELFF. The CDR3, as DNA: TGTGCCTGGAGCGCTCGGGGGATTCACACCGGGGAGCTGTTTTTT.

The rearrangement uses TRBV4-1 and TRBJ2-4; maybe TRBD2 (7 bases). Trimming shortened V by 0 bases and J by 6 bases, and 15 bases separated the two germline ends. Germline V lookup: CDR1 MGHRA, CDR2 YSYEKL. This CDR3 spans 16 amino acids. The CDR3 region is CASSQDLTGGLNIQYF. The DNA of the CDR3 is TGCGCCAGCAGCCAAGATCTTACGGGGGGCCTAAACATTCAGTACTTC.

This rearrangement joins TRBV5-4 to TRBJ1-6; 7 bases map to TRBD1. Trimming cost V 3 bases and J 7 bases; bases outside gene matches: 7. CDR3 length: 15 amino acids. Germline-derived CDR1 and CDR2 are SGHNT and YYREEE (reference sequence). Written as DNA, the CDR3 is TGTGCCAGCAGCTGGCGGGACAGAGAAAATTCACCCCTCCACTTT. It translates to CASSWRDRENSPLHF.

Only a few counts were recorded for this clone. The V call is TRBV6-6, the J call TRBJ1-2; D not resolved. The CDR3 consists of 13 residues. CDR1 MNHNY and CDR2 SVGAGI come from the germline V gene (reference sequence). V was trimmed by 4 bases and J by 3 bases, leaving 9 bases between them. The CDR3 region has the DNA TGTGCCAGCAGTTCCCTCCGTGACTATGGCTACACCTTC. Translation: CASSSLRDYGYTF.

The gene calls are TRBV7-6 and TRBJ2-1; 8 bases line up with TRBD2. This CDR3 is built from 15 residues. The V gene end was trimmed by 4 bases and the J gene end by 4 bases; junction bases not matched to a gene: 6. Germline-derived CDR1 and CDR2 are SGHVS and FNYEAQ. CDR3 DNA: TGTGCCAGCAGCTACAGCGGGGGCCCTTACAATGAGCAGTTCTTC. This codes for CASSYSGGPYNEQFF. The complete variable domain, with remaining parts taken from reference TRBV7-6 and TRBJ2-1, reads GAGVSQSPRYKVTKRGQDVALRCDPISGHVSLYWYRQALGQGPEFLTYFNYEAQQDKSGLPNDRFSAERPEGSISTLTIQRTEQRDSAMYRCASSYSGGPYNEQFFGPGTRLTVL.

This chain joins TRBV30 and TRBJ2-5, with TRBD1 matching 8 bases. The CDR3 extends over 13 amino acids. V shed 1 base, J shed 4 bases, and the junction held 2 bases outside the gene matches. Per the germline V gene, CDR1 is GTSNPN and CDR2 is SVGIG (reference sequence). The CDR3 DNA is TGTGCCTGGAGTGGGACAGGGTCAGAGACCCAGTACTTC. Protein sequence: CAWSGTGSETQYF.

The gene calls are TRBV27 and TRBJ2-7; 8 bases align to TRBD1. V lost 6 bases and J lost 0; bases outside the gene matches: 4. The CDR3 runs to 14 residues. Germline V CDR1 and CDR2: MNHEY, SMNVEV (reference sequence). This CDR3 is CASRRQGASYEQYF. DNA for the CDR3: TGTGCCAGCAGGCGGCAGGGGGCCTCCTACGAGCAGTACTTC.

The chain couples TRBV29-1 to TRBJ2-1; 12 positions match TRBD2. The germline V gene has CDR1 SQVTM and CDR2 ANQGSEA. The CDR3 is 17 amino acids. The J segment lost 1 base and the V segment lost 4 bases, leaving 8 bases of the junction unmatched. Here the CDR3 DNA reads TGCAGCGTTGCGGCTAGCGGGGGGGAGTGGTCCTACAATGAGCAGTTCTTC. Translating it yields CSVAASGGEWSYNEQFF.

This sequence joins TRBV12-5 and TRBJ2-1; TRBD1 is a possible D gene (5 bases). Trimming removed 0 bases at V and 7 bases at J, with 13 bases between. Germline V gives CDR1 LGHNT, CDR2 FRNRAP. The CDR3 is 15 amino acids. For the CDR3, the DNA is TGTGCTAGTGGTTTGGTCTTAGGGGTAGGGAATGAGCAGTTCTTC. Encoded protein: CASGLVLGVGNEQFF.